The 14 T cell receptor beta chains given below trace back to one sample, sequenced in a study of T cell responses to AZD1222 COVID-19 vaccine (dated by TCRdb to about 2021). The library was built by means of the immunoSEQ multiplex PCR assay. Not all clones reach the TCRdb copy of this immuneACCESS table, which keeps in-frame sequences only. Checked studies attribute under half of the gap to unresolved V genes and leave the rest unexplained. Counted in this sample were about 170,000 clones; over 75% of them appeared once. Clones ranked in the top ten supply about 6.9% of the sample. Read against the paper, the sample's time point label means: baseline before first vaccination. Source: peripheral blood, taken on day 0 of AZD1222 vaccination. The receptor source for this set is an adult in good health.

The V and J genes are TRBV3-1 (or the pseudogene TRBV3-2) and TRBJ2-3; the match to TRBD2 covers 9 bases. Germline CDR1 is LGHDT and CDR2 is YNNKEL (reference sequence). The trim removed 8 bases at V and 4 bases at J, leaving 4 bases unmatched. The CDR3 runs 13 residues. The CDR3 DNA reads as TGTGCCAGCGCGGGGGGGCGGTCAGATACGCAGTATTTT. Residues: CASAGGRSDTQYF.

The genes are TRBV6-5 and TRBJ1-4; 7 positions agree with TRBD1. V shed 10 bases and J 8 bases; nucleotides not matched to a gene: 10. The CDR3 extends over 13 amino acids. The germline V gene encodes CDR1 MNHEY and CDR2 SVGAGI. The DNA for the CDR3 is TGTGCCACTAGGGGGCGGAGGGCGGAAAAACTGTTTTTT. Protein product: CATRGRRAEKLFF.

The rearrangement links TRBV19 to TRBJ2-7; unclear D gene. Germline CDR1 and CDR2: LNHDA and SQIVND (reference sequence). Trimming left V 8 bases short and J 6 bases short, with 14 bases between. This CDR3 contains 12 residues. The DNA of the CDR3 is TGTGCCAGTGATAGCAGCCTAGGCGAGCAGTACTTC. It specifies CASDSSLGEQYF.

This chain uses TRBV3-1 (or the pseudogene TRBV3-2) with TRBJ1-2; weak D call: TRBD1 (5 bases). The CDR3 contains 17 residues. The V end lost 1 base, the J end lost 8 bases, and 23 bases lay between the germline ends. The germline V gene encodes CDR1 LGHDT and CDR2 YNNKEL (reference sequence). The CDR3 loop is CASSQGWQGDWAGGYTF. CDR3 DNA: TGTGCCAGCAGCCAAGGTTGGCAGGGAGACTGGGCTGGGGGCTACACCTTC.

The J gene is TRBJ2-1, the V gene TRBV19; 8 bases fit TRBD1. The CDR3 is made up of 15 amino acids. CDR1 is LNHDA and CDR2 is SQIVND in the germline V gene (reference sequence). Trimming took 7 bases from V and 6 from J; bases not matched to a gene: 11. The CDR3 region has the DNA TGTGCCAGTAAGCGAGGACAGGGTGTCTCCAATGAGCAGTTCTTC. This codes for CASKRGQGVSNEQFF.

The V and J genes are TRBV27 and TRBJ1-2, with D perhaps TRBD1 (5 bases). Trimming took off 5 bases at V and 7 bases at J, with 23 bases between the two ends. In germline, CDR1 is MNHEY, CDR2 SMNVEV (reference sequence). This CDR3 spans 16 amino acids. The CDR3 sequence: CASSLLRDGGIIGYTF. The CDR3, as DNA: TGTGCCAGCAGTCTACTAAGGGACGGAGGTATAATTGGCTACACCTTC.

The chain couples TRBV6-2 or TRBV6-3 to TRBJ2-4, with TRBD1 matching 8 bases. Germline assignment: CDR1 MNHEY and CDR2 SVGEGT. This CDR3 is 13 amino acids long. V gave up 4 bases and J gave up 6 bases; unmatched junction bases: 2. As DNA, the CDR3 is TGTGCCAGCAGTTCCGACAGGGGAAACATTCAGTACTTC. Protein sequence: CASSSDRGNIQYF.

The chain links TRBV29-1 to TRBJ2-1, with a possible D match to TRBD2 (6 bases). V was pared by 5 bases and J by 7 bases, with 21 bases between. Germline values: CDR1 SQVTM, CDR2 ANQGSEA. The CDR3 sequence is 15 residues long. The CDR3 sequence: CSVSFGQGLKNEQFF. For the CDR3, the DNA is TGCAGCGTTTCGTTCGGGCAGGGACTTAAGAATGAGCAGTTCTTC.

CDR3 in amino acids: CASSPGTGTGGEAFF. DNA for the CDR3: TGTGCCAGCTCTCCTGGGACAGGTACAGGTGGTGAAGCTTTCTTT. This sequence joins TRBV18 and TRBJ1-1, with 8 bases matching TRBD1. Germline CDR1 and CDR2: KGHSH and LQKENI. The CDR3 length is 15 residues. V was pared by 6 bases and J by 7 bases, with 13 bases of the junction left unmatched.

The chain recombines TRBV7-2 with TRBJ2-5; D is ambiguous. The germline CDR1 and CDR2 sequences are SGHTA and FQGNSA. Deletions cut 0 bases from V and 6 bases from J, with 14 bases between. The CDR3 runs 15 residues. The CDR3 bases are TGTGCCAGCAGCTTAGCCCCGGACGAACGAAAGACCCAGTACTTC. This gives the protein CASSLAPDERKTQYF.

This chain uses TRBV27 with TRBJ2-7, with D perhaps matching TRBD2 (6 bases). Trimming pared 0 bases from V and 3 bases from J, leaving 6 bases between. This CDR3 has 13 residues. Germline lookup yields CDR1 MNHEY and CDR2 SMNVEV (reference sequence). The CDR3 sequence: CASSLSGLYEQYF. CDR3 coding DNA: TGTGCCAGCAGTTTATCGGGACTCTACGAGCAGTACTTC.

This clone was picked up one time. The rearrangement uses TRBV5-1 and TRBJ1-1, with 9 positions matching TRBD1. This CDR3 is 14 amino acids long. V gave up 4 bases and J gave up 3 bases; unmatched junction bases: 4. Germline V CDR1 and CDR2: SGHRS, YFSETQ. The CDR3 loop reads CASSGGTGYTEAFF. In nucleotides, the CDR3 is TGCGCCAGCAGCGGGGGGACAGGGTACACTGAAGCTTTCTTT.

This chain uses TRBV15 with TRBJ1-5, with 12 bases aligning to TRBD1. The CDR3 has 18 residues. From germline, CDR1 is LNHNV and CDR2 YYDKDF (reference sequence). After removal of 8 bases from V and 1 base from J, the junction contained 12 bases not matched to a gene. The CDR3 bases are TGTGCCACCCGAACCGGGACAGGGGGCGAGTTGAGCAATCAGCCCCAGCATTTT. It translates to CATRTGTGGELSNQPQHF.

This sequence joins TRBV5-1 and TRBJ2-1; 7 bases map to TRBD2. This CDR3 is 14 amino acids long. V shed 2 bases and J 7 bases; nucleotides not matched to a gene: 6. CDR1 is SGHRS, CDR2 YFSETQ, per germline. Here the CDR3 reads CASSFFLRGNEQFF. In DNA, the CDR3 is TGCGCCAGCAGCTTTTTTCTGCGGGGGAATGAGCAGTTCTTC.